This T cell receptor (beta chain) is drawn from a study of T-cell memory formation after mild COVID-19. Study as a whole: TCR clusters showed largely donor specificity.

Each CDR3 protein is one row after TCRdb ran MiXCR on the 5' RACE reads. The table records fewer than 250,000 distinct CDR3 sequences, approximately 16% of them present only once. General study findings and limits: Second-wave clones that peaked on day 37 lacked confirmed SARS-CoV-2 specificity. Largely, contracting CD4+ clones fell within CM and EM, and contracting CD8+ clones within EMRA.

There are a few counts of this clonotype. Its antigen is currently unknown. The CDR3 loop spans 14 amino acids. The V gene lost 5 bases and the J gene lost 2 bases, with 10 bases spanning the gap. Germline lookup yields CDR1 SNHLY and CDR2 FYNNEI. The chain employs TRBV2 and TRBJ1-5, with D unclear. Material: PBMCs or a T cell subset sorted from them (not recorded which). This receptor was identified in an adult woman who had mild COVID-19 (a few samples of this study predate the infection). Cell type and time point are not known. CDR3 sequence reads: CASSRSKGNQPQHF. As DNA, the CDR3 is TGTGCCAGCAGTAGATCAAAGGGCAATCAGCCCCAGCATTTT.